These 9 T cell receptor beta chains share one sample of origin, sequenced in a study of post-analysis software for immune sequencing data. No antigen has been assigned to these receptors. Unique molecular identifiers tagged the TCR beta cDNA libraries. TCRdb redid the calling of the PCR reads with MiXCR, one entry per CDR3 protein. The table records roughly 700,000 distinct CDR3 sequences, roughly 30% of them present only once. Broader study findings: Relative to controls, patients had a handful of TRBV segments at higher frequency, with TRBV5-6, TRBV5-1 and TRBV20-1 among these.

Sequencing input: blood. Receptors originate from a girl aged 5-17 years with multiple sclerosis.

This chain uses TRBV10-1 with TRBJ2-1; D is possibly TRBD2 (6 bases). Trimming stripped 2 bases from V and 0 bases from J, with 17 bases between. This CDR3 is 18 amino acids long. Germline CDR1 and CDR2: WNHNN and SYGVQD (reference sequence). The CDR3 DNA is TGCGCCAGCAGTGAGAATTACGGGGGAGAAGGCTCCTACAATGAGCAGTTCTTC. Protein: CASSENYGGEGSYNEQFF.

The chain couples TRBV6-1 to TRBJ1-2; 7 nucleotides line up with TRBD1. Looked up from germline, CDR1 is MNHNS and CDR2 is SASEGT. The CDR3 length is 17 residues. V trimming: 6 bases; J trimming: 6 bases; junction bases outside the gene matches: 19. The CDR3 DNA sequence: TGTGCCAGCAGCGACCCTAGGACAGGCCAGGGGGGGCATGGCTACACCTTC. It codes for CASSDPRTGQGGHGYTF.

This clonotype showed up just a few times. The chain combines TRBV28 with TRBJ2-3; D is unclear. The V gene's germline CDR1 is MDHEN and CDR2 SYDVKM. V lost 5 bases and J 9 bases, leaving 15 bases between the germline ends. The CDR3 spans 13 residues. CDR3 in DNA: TGTGCCAGCAGTCCTCCGACCCAAGGGACGCAGTATTTT. Amino acids: CASSPPTQGTQYF.

This clonotype was seen a handful of times. The chain couples TRBV15 to TRBJ2-5; TRBD1 agrees at 9 bases. The CDR3 is 15 amino acids. CDR1 LNHNV and CDR2 YYDKDF come from the germline V gene (reference sequence). With 2 bases clipped from V and 4 bases from J, the junction kept 5 bases outside the gene matches. CDR3 amino acids: CATSRRTGGPETQYF. The DNA of the CDR3 is TGTGCCACCAGCAGAAGAACAGGGGGCCCAGAGACCCAGTACTTC. Complete variable domain (other parts from reference TRBV15 and TRBJ2-5): DAMVIQNPRYQVTQFGKPVTLSCSQTLNHNVMYWYQQKSSQAPKLLFHYYDKDFNNEADTPDNFQSRRPNTSFCFLDIRSPGLGDTAMYLCATSRRTGGPETQYFGPGTRLLVL.

This clonotype has more than one count but fewer than ten. V is TRBV10-3 and J is TRBJ2-1, with D perhaps matching TRBD1 or TRBD2 (5 bases each). CDR3 length equals 13 residues. Trimming shortened V by 0 bases and J by 14 bases, and 14 bases separated the two germline ends. The V gene's germline CDR1 is ENHRY and CDR2 SYGVKD. CDR3 DNA sequence: TGTGCCATCAGTGAGTCTGTATTGGGACGAGAGTTCTTC. Translated: CAISESVLGREFF.

This clonotype was found a few times. Germline and junction disagree at one end, which may indicate a read error. The gene calls are TRBV7-7 and TRBJ2-3, with D possibly TRBD1 on 6 matching bases. Germline CDR1 reads SSHAT; CDR2 reads FNYEAQ (reference sequence). This CDR3 spans 14 amino acids. The CDR3, as DNA: TGTGCTAGCAGCACGGGACAACCCACAGATACGCAGTATTTT. This encodes CASSTGQPTDTQYF.

The gene calls are TRBV7-2 and TRBJ2-1; 9 bases line up with TRBD1. After removal of 3 bases from V and 9 bases from J, the junction contained 9 bases not matched to a gene. The CDR3 totals 15 residues. CDR1 and CDR2 from the germline V gene are SGHTA and FQGNSA. CDR3 sequence: CASSLNRGHAGEQFF. CDR3 nucleotides: TGTGCCAGCAGCTTGAACAGGGGGCATGCGGGTGAGCAGTTCTTC.

A note on this clonotype: The junction departs from the called germline gene at one end, perhaps through a read error. The genes are TRBV9 and TRBJ2-7; maybe TRBD2 (6 bases). The CDR3 is 15 residues long. Germline V lookup: CDR1 SGDLS, CDR2 YYNGEE. The CDR3 DNA is TGTGCCGGCAGCAATAAAGCGGGTAGCTCCTACGAGCAGTACTTC. This codes for CAGSNKAGSSYEQYF.

The J gene is TRBJ2-7, the V gene TRBV2; D could derive from TRBD1 or TRBD2 (5 bases each). Near its end, the DNA agrees better with TRBJ2-5, so the J call may be wrong. This CDR3 is 16 amino acids long. Per germline, CDR1 SNHLY and CDR2 FYNNEI. The CDR3 loop is CASSDASRGWGETQYF. CDR3 nucleotides: TGTGCCAGCAGTGATGCATCGAGGGGCTGGGGAGAGACCCAGTACTTC.